These T cell receptor beta chains were read from a single sample in a study of early T cells in non-severe SARS-CoV-2 infection. Using its own MiXCR run on the 5' RACE reads, TCRdb lists one record per CDR3 protein. The sample consists of some 34,000 distinct CDR3 sequences, approximately 9.9% of them appearing once. The sequenced material came from whole blood. The receptors here all came from an adult who was a healthcare worker with PCR-confirmed SARS-CoV-2 infection or an uninfected control (not recorded which). Both conserved end residues are part of each CDR3. The order of the fields is J gene, clone size, D gene, V gene, CDR3 protein, CDR3 DNA. D genes are given only for firm matches. Not all rows give a size; the values are once, few, many and, for expanded clones, a class.

J gene: TRBJ2-7
clone size: few
D gene: -
V gene: TRBV28
CDR3 protein: CASSGAPYEQYF
CDR3 DNA: TGTGCCAGCAGTGGAGCCCCCTACGAGCAGTACTTC

J gene: TRBJ2-1
clone size: few
D gene: TRBD1
V gene: TRBV11-2
CDR3 protein: CASSPGGLEYNEQFF
CDR3 DNA: TGTGCCAGCAGCCCAGGGGGCCTGGAGTACAATGAGCAGTTCTTC

J gene: TRBJ1-1
clone size: many
D gene: -
V gene: TRBV20-1
CDR3 protein: CSALHRDTEAFF
CDR3 DNA: TGCAGTGCTCTTCACAGGGACACTGAAGCTTTCTTT

J gene: TRBJ2-5
clone size: many
D gene: -
V gene: TRBV7-9
CDR3 protein: CASSSPNGVETQYF
CDR3 DNA: TGTGCCAGCAGCTCGCCGAATGGAGTGGAGACCCAGTACTTC

J gene: TRBJ1-2
clone size: many
D gene: TRBD1
V gene: TRBV3-1
CDR3 protein: CASSRGQGADGYTF
CDR3 DNA: TGTGCCAGCAGCCGCGGACAGGGGGCGGATGGCTACACCTTC

J gene: TRBJ2-7
clone size: many
D gene: -
V gene: TRBV4-2
CDR3 protein: CASSSPDGRSYEQYF
CDR3 DNA: TGTGCCAGCAGTTCTCCCGATGGGCGGTCCTACGAGCAGTACTTC

J gene: TRBJ2-7
clone size: many
D gene: -
V gene: TRBV11-2
CDR3 protein: CASIMNRAPYEQYF
CDR3 DNA: TGTGCCAGCATCATGAACAGGGCACCCTACGAGCAGTACTTC

J gene: TRBJ2-7
clone size: -
D gene: TRBD1
V gene: TRBV5-1
CDR3 protein: CASSLGDSIYEQYF
CDR3 DNA: TGCGCCAGCAGCTTGGGGGACAGTATCTACGAGCAGTACTTC

J gene: TRBJ2-1
clone size: many
D gene: -
V gene: TRBV20-1
CDR3 protein: CSARDPGSSYNEQFF
CDR3 DNA: TGCAGTGCTAGAGATCCGGGTAGCTCCTACAATGAGCAGTTCTTC

J gene: TRBJ2-5
clone size: few
D gene: -
V gene: TRBV11-2
CDR3 protein: CASSPPTGLETQYF
CDR3 DNA: TGTGCCAGCAGCCCCCCAACGGGACTTGAGACCCAGTACTTC

J gene: TRBJ2-3
clone size: many
D gene: -
V gene: TRBV12-3/TRBV12-4
CDR3 protein: CASSFFITDTQYF
CDR3 DNA: TGTGCCAGCAGTTTTTTTATCACAGATACGCAGTATTTT

J gene: TRBJ2-3
clone size: -
D gene: -
V gene: TRBV28
CDR3 protein: CASGKDGRRDTQYF
CDR3 DNA: TGTGCCAGCGGGAAGGACGGCCGCCGGGATACGCAGTATTTT

J gene: TRBJ2-5
clone size: many
D gene: TRBD2
V gene: TRBV6-2/TRBV6-3
CDR3 protein: CASTPLGGGRETQYF
CDR3 DNA: TGTGCCAGCACTCCCCTCGGGGGGGGGCGAGAGACCCAGTACTTC

J gene: TRBJ1-1
clone size: many
D gene: -
V gene: TRBV6-5
CDR3 protein: CASSYSSGSGRRNTEAFF
CDR3 DNA: TGTGCCAGCAGTTACTCGTCGGGGTCGGGACGGAGGAACACTGAAGCTTTCTTT

J gene: TRBJ2-7
clone size: -
D gene: -
V gene: TRBV25-1
CDR3 protein: CASSVRNEQYF
CDR3 DNA: TGTGCCAGCAGTGTAAGGAACGAGCAGTACTTC

J gene: TRBJ2-3
clone size: -
D gene: -
V gene: TRBV3-1
CDR3 protein: CASSQVGVGTDTQYF
CDR3 DNA: TGTGCCAGCAGCCAAGTCGGGGTAGGCACAGATACGCAGTATTTT

J gene: TRBJ1-4
clone size: many
D gene: TRBD1
V gene: TRBV6-6
CDR3 protein: CASNPGTEMLNEKLFF
CDR3 DNA: TGTGCCAGCAACCCCGGGACAGAGATGCTCAATGAAAAACTGTTTTTT

J gene: TRBJ2-3
clone size: many
D gene: -
V gene: TRBV20-1
CDR3 protein: CSARGPSTDTQYF
CDR3 DNA: TGCAGTGCTAGAGGCCCGTCCACAGATACGCAGTATTTT

J gene: TRBJ1-1
clone size: many
D gene: -
V gene: TRBV5-1
CDR3 protein: CASNQGRVNTEAFF
CDR3 DNA: TGCGCCAGCAACCAGGGGAGGGTGAACACTGAAGCTTTCTTT

J gene: TRBJ1-4
clone size: -
D gene: TRBD1
V gene: TRBV4-3
CDR3 protein: CASSQGVGGSEKLFF
CDR3 DNA: TGCGCCAGCAGCCAAGGGGTAGGGGGCAGTGAAAAACTGTTTTTT

J gene: TRBJ2-4
clone size: -
D gene: TRBD2
V gene: TRBV7-2
CDR3 protein: CASSSRLAGGRSKNIQYF
CDR3 DNA: TGTGCCAGCAGCTCCCGACTAGCGGGGGGGAGGAGCAAAAACATTCAGTACTTC

J gene: TRBJ1-2
clone size: few
D gene: -
V gene: TRBV7-2
CDR3 protein: CASSLYRGLGGYTF
CDR3 DNA: TGTGCCAGCAGCTTATATCGCGGATTGGGCGGCTACACCTTC

J gene: TRBJ1-1
clone size: many
D gene: -
V gene: TRBV29-1
CDR3 protein: CSVEGGKGEGTEAFF
CDR3 DNA: TGCAGCGTTGAAGGAGGAAAGGGGGAAGGCACTGAAGCTTTCTTT

J gene: TRBJ1-5
clone size: few
D gene: -
V gene: TRBV29-1
CDR3 protein: CSVGGAINQPQHF
CDR3 DNA: TGCAGCGTTGGGGGGGCCATTAATCAGCCCCAGCATTTT

J gene: TRBJ2-2
clone size: few
D gene: TRBD1
V gene: TRBV7-6
CDR3 protein: CASSLRTGGVNTGELFF
CDR3 DNA: TGTGCCAGCAGCCTCCGGACAGGGGGCGTCAACACCGGGGAGCTGTTTTTT

J gene: TRBJ2-3
clone size: -
D gene: TRBD2
V gene: TRBV12-3/TRBV12-4
CDR3 protein: CASRLAGRPSTDTQYF
CDR3 DNA: TGTGCCAGCAGACTAGCGGGGCGCCCTAGCACAGATACGCAGTATTTT

J gene: TRBJ2-1
clone size: few
D gene: TRBD2
V gene: TRBV29-1
CDR3 protein: CSVRLAVRYNEQFF
CDR3 DNA: TGCAGCGTCAGACTAGCCGTCCGCTACAATGAGCAGTTCTTC

J gene: TRBJ1-4
clone size: -
D gene: TRBD1
V gene: TRBV4-3
CDR3 protein: CASSQDRDRGGEKLFF
CDR3 DNA: TGCGCCAGCAGCCAAGATCGGGACAGGGGCGGTGAAAAACTGTTTTTT

J gene: TRBJ2-3
clone size: many
D gene: -
V gene: TRBV6-2/TRBV6-3
CDR3 protein: CASSYDQGLTDTQYF
CDR3 DNA: TGTGCCAGCAGTTACGACCAGGGGCTCACAGATACGCAGTATTTT

J gene: TRBJ2-1
clone size: few
D gene: -
V gene: TRBV29-1
CDR3 protein: CSVERDRIFFNEQFF
CDR3 DNA: TGCAGCGTTGAGCGGGACAGAATTTTTTTTAATGAGCAGTTCTTC

J gene: TRBJ1-5
clone size: -
D gene: -
V gene: TRBV5-6
CDR3 protein: CASSLRQTPLTNQPQHF
CDR3 DNA: TGTGCCAGCAGCTTGAGGCAGACACCCCTAACCAATCAGCCCCAGCATTTT

J gene: TRBJ1-5
clone size: many
D gene: -
V gene: TRBV5-5
CDR3 protein: CASSLMGQGLNQPQHF
CDR3 DNA: TGTGCCAGCAGCTTGATGGGGCAGGGGCTCAATCAGCCCCAGCATTTT

J gene: TRBJ1-5
clone size: -
D gene: TRBD1
V gene: TRBV12-3/TRBV12-4
CDR3 protein: CASSRQGGNQPQHF
CDR3 DNA: TGTGCCAGCAGCCGACAGGGGGGGAATCAGCCCCAGCATTTT